These T cell receptor beta chains were read from a single sample in a study of Ad26.COV2.S vaccination and SARS-CoV-2 variants. Generated by immunoSEQ multiplex PCR, the TCRdb table keeps only in-frame clones and is missing some. This sample has 410,000 or so clones, with about nine tenths found just once. The sample here was peripheral blood, taken in a trial of Ad26.COV2.S vaccine versus placebo. The receptors were sampled from a person between 18 and 59 years old who received the Ad26.COV2.S COVID-19 vaccine or a placebo. The CDR3 runs from the conserved cysteine through the conserved F or W. A D gene is named only where the DNA matches it firmly. Size values are once, few and many counts, or a class for expanded clones, and some rows have none.

>TRBJ2-1|TRBV6-1|-|TRBD2
TGTGCCAGCAGTGATAGCGGGGGGGCCTACAATGAGCAGTTCTTC
CASSDSGGAYNEQFF
>TRBJ2-1|TRBV6-2/TRBV6-3|-|-
TGTGCCAGCAGTTATGTCTTTTACAATGAGCAGTTCTTC
CASSYVFYNEQFF
>TRBJ2-7|TRBV11-2|-|-
TGTGCCAGCAGCTTGTCGTGGGTCTCCACCTACGAGCAGTACTTC
CASSLSWVSTYEQYF
>TRBJ1-2|TRBV19|-|-
TGTGCCAGTAGTATAGTCGGCGCAGGGCAATCAGCTAACTATGGCTACACCTTC
CASSIVGAGQSANYGYTF
>TRBJ2-7|TRBV27|-|-
TGTGCCACTCTGGACCAGAGCCACGAGCAGTACTTC
CATLDQSHEQYF
>TRBJ1-2|TRBV25-1|-|TRBD1
TGTGCCACCGGGGACAGCGGCTATGGCTACACCTTC
CATGDSGYGYTF
>TRBJ2-7|TRBV18|-|-
TGTGCCAGCTCACTGGGTGTTGGATCTACCTACGAGCAGTACTTC
CASSLGVGSTYEQYF
>TRBJ2-3|TRBV11-2|-|-
TGTGCCAGCAGCTTAAGGCCGGCCGGGCTAGATACGCAGTATTTT
CASSLRPAGLDTQYF
>TRBJ2-5|TRBV18|-|-
TGTGCCAGCCGCCCGGGACAAAGACAAGAGACCCAGTACTTC
CASRPGQRQETQYF
>TRBJ1-1|TRBV18|-|TRBD1
TGTGCCAGCTCACCATTAGCAGGGGGCGAAAGCGAAAGCGCTGAAGCTTTCTTT
CASSPLAGGESESAEAFF
>TRBJ1-2|TRBV5-4|-|-
TGTGCCAGCAGCGTTCAAGGGGGTAAGGACGGCTACACCTTC
CASSVQGGKDGYTF
>TRBJ1-1|TRBV19|-|-
TGTGCCAGTAGTATCCCCGGAATGAACACTGAAGCTTTCTTT
CASSIPGMNTEAFF
>TRBJ2-1|TRBV7-2|once|TRBD1
TGTGCCAGCAGCTGGGACAGCCCGGCCCGGGCACCGCAGTTCTTC
CASSWDSPARAPQFF
>TRBJ2-2|TRBV6-2/TRBV6-3|-|-
TGTGCCAGCAGTTACCAGGTGGCCGTGAACACCGGGGAGCTGTTTTTT
CASSYQVAVNTGELFF
>TRBJ2-5|TRBV7-2|once|TRBD2
TGTGCCAGCAGCTTAAACGGGCCGGGGGGTCAAGAGACCCAGTACTTC
CASSLNGPGGQETQYF
>TRBJ2-2|TRBV7-2|-|TRBD2
TGTGCCACCGCTAGCGGGAGCTCGCGCACCGGGGAGCTGTTTTTT
CATASGSSRTGELFF
>TRBJ1-1|TRBV19|-|-
TGTGCCAGTAGTATGGTCGGAGAAGCTTTCTTT
CASSMVGEAFF
>TRBJ2-7|TRBV7-9|few|-
TGTGCCATCCTCCCGGGTGAGGGTGAGGGCTACGAGCAGTACTTC
CAILPGEGEGYEQYF
>TRBJ1-2|TRBV15|-|-
TGTGCCACCAGCAGAGAGGTGGTCTTGACAGTCTATGGCTACACCTTC
CATSREVVLTVYGYTF
>TRBJ1-5|TRBV24-1|-|-
TGTGCCACCAGTGACTCCGACAGTCTCGGGCCCCAGCATTTT
CATSDSDSLGPQHF
>TRBJ2-7|TRBV14|-|-
TGTGCCAGCAGCCAAGACGGGAGCCACTACGAGCAGTACTTC
CASSQDGSHYEQYF
>TRBJ2-7|TRBV7-2|-|-
TGTGCCAGCAGCTTAGGTGGGGTGGAGCAGTACTTC
CASSLGGVEQYF
>TRBJ1-1|TRBV19|few|-
TGTGCCAGTAGTATAACGGGACACATGAACACTGAAGCTTTCTTT
CASSITGHMNTEAFF
>TRBJ2-1|TRBV9|-|TRBD1
TGTGCCAGCAGCGTAGTTCGGAACAGGGGAAAAAATGAGCAGTTCTTC
CASSVVRNRGKNEQFF
>TRBJ2-7|TRBV5-5|-|TRBD2
TGTGCCAGCATCCGACGCGGGGGTTTGGGGCTCTCCTACGAGCAGTACTTC
CASIRRGGLGLSYEQYF
>TRBJ1-3|TRBV4-1|-|TRBD1
TGCGCCAGCAGCCAACCTAAAAAGACAGGGACTGGAAACACCATATATTTT
CASSQPKKTGTGNTIYF
>TRBJ1-1|TRBV7-9|-|-
TGTGCCAGCAGCGCTATCTGGGGCGCGAGGACTGAAGCTTTCTTT
CASSAIWGARTEAFF
>TRBJ2-6|TRBV27|-|-
TGTGCCAGCAGTTCACTTCAGGGGAGTGGGGCCAACGTCCTGACTTTC
CASSSLQGSGANVLTF
>TRBJ2-2|TRBV19|-|TRBD2
TGTGCCAGTAGTCGCCCGGGGGGGGCGACGACCGGGGAGCTGTTTTTT
CASSRPGGATTGELFF
>TRBJ1-2|TRBV9|-|-
TGTGCCAGCAGCGCTACTCCCGGACAGAACTATGGCTACACCTTC
CASSATPGQNYGYTF
>TRBJ1-1|TRBV29-1|once|-
TGCAGCGTTAGTAAGGCGATTCGGGACACTGAAGCTTTCTTT
CSVSKAIRDTEAFF
>TRBJ2-2|TRBV28|-|-
TGTGCCAGCAGTTTATCGGCGGGCTCCGGGGAGCTGTTTTTT
CASSLSAGSGELFF
>TRBJ2-1|TRBV3-1/TRBV3-2|-|-
TGTGCCAGCAGTCTGTGGGACATTAAATACAATGAGCAGTTCTTC
CASSLWDIKYNEQFF
>TRBJ1-1|TRBV6-2/TRBV6-3|once|TRBD1
TGTGCCAGCAGTTTTTTGGGACCATCCGTTGGGACAGCACAAAATGAAGCTTTCTTT
CASSFLGPSVGTAQNEAFF
>TRBJ1-2|TRBV6-5|-|-
TGTGCCAGCAGTTACCGGGCCGAAAACCCTGGCTACACCTTC
CASSYRAENPGYTF
>TRBJ1-2|TRBV7-9|-|-
TGTGCCACTGATCCCAGGGTAAGAGAATATGGCTACACCTTC
CATDPRVREYGYTF
>TRBJ1-2|TRBV6-2/TRBV6-3|-|TRBD1
TGTGCCAGCAGCCATCCCGGGACAGGGCACTATGGCTACACCTTC
CASSHPGTGHYGYTF
>TRBJ2-7|TRBV27|-|-
TGTGCCAGCAGTCCCCGGGACGAAGCCTACGAGCAGTACTTC
CASSPRDEAYEQYF
>TRBJ1-3|TRBV2|-|-
TGTGCCAGCAGTGAAGACCAGGGTTTAGTCGTATGGGACACCATATATTTT
CASSEDQGLVVWDTIYF
>TRBJ1-2|TRBV3-1/TRBV3-2|-|TRBD1
TGTGCCAGCAGCCAAGATGGTATGACAGGGGGCTACACCTTC
CASSQDGMTGGYTF
>TRBJ2-3|TRBV18|-|TRBD2
TGTGCCAGCTCACCAGCGACTAGCGGGACCCGCACAGATACGCAGTATTTT
CASSPATSGTRTDTQYF
>TRBJ1-4|TRBV27|-|TRBD1
TGTGCCAGCAGACTACAGGGGGCTGGTGAAAAACTGTTTTTT
CASRLQGAGEKLFF
>TRBJ1-1|TRBV19|-|TRBD1
TGTGCCAGTACGACAGGGACTTTCACTGAAGCTTTCTTT
CASTTGTFTEAFF
>TRBJ2-7|TRBV29-1|few|TRBD1
TGCAGCGCCACCGGGACAGCCCACGGGTACTCCTACGAGCAGTACTTC
CSATGTAHGYSYEQYF
>TRBJ1-2|TRBV28|-|-
TGTGCCAGCAGTTTTGGGCAGACTAACTATGGCTACACCTTC
CASSFGQTNYGYTF
>TRBJ2-7|TRBV9|-|-
TGTGCCAGCAGCGTAGCTTCCGGACTTCAATCTGCCGAGCAGTACTTC
CASSVASGLQSAEQYF
>TRBJ1-5|TRBV7-9|-|-
TGTGCCAGCAGCTTAGTTTTGGGGCAGAATCAGCCCCAGCATTTT
CASSLVLGQNQPQHF
>TRBJ1-6|TRBV5-1|-|TRBD1
TGCGCCAGCTACAGGGGGAGCCTCAATTCACCCCTCCACTTT
CASYRGSLNSPLHF
>TRBJ1-6|TRBV11-3|-|-
TGTGCCAGCGCCCGGGACGGTAATTCACCCCTCCACTTT
CASARDGNSPLHF
>TRBJ2-1|TRBV10-2|-|-
TGCGCCAGCATCAGCACCAAACGATACAATGAGCAGTTCTTC
CASISTKRYNEQFF
>TRBJ2-5|TRBV9|-|-
TGTGCCAGCAGCCCCCGGGACCAAGAGACCCAGTACTTC
CASSPRDQETQYF
>TRBJ2-2|TRBV4-3|-|-
TGCGCCAGCAGCCAAGACGGGGGAGGCGGGGAGCTGTTTTTT
CASSQDGGGGELFF
>TRBJ1-2|TRBV10-2|once|-
TGCGCCAGCAGTGGACGCGGCGGGCTGGACTATGGCTACACCTTC
CASSGRGGLDYGYTF
>TRBJ1-1|TRBV7-6|-|-
TGTGCCAGCAGCCGCCCAGCGGGAGGCACTGAAGCTTTCTTT
CASSRPAGGTEAFF
>TRBJ1-6|TRBV4-1|once|TRBD1
TGCGCCAGCAGCCAAGGGGACAGCAACTATTCACCCCTCCACTTT
CASSQGDSNYSPLHF
>TRBJ1-1|TRBV6-5|-|-
TGTGCCAGCAGTTATAAGGAGAACACTGAAGCTTTCTTT
CASSYKENTEAFF
>TRBJ2-1|TRBV6-5|-|-
TGTGCCAGCGGGGGGTTTAAATGGTCCGTTGATGAGCAGTTCTTC
CASGGFKWSVDEQFF
>TRBJ1-2|TRBV7-6|once|-
TGTGCCAGCAGCTTAGAGGTTTCGGGCACAGGGTTATATGGCTACACCTTC
CASSLEVSGTGLYGYTF
>TRBJ1-1|TRBV19|-|-
TGTGCCAGTAGTCCAGTGGATACCAGCACTGAAGCTTTCTTT
CASSPVDTSTEAFF
>TRBJ1-5|TRBV7-9|-|TRBD1
TGTGCCAGCAGCTTGGGGACAGGGGGCAATCAGCCCCAGCATTTT
CASSLGTGGNQPQHF